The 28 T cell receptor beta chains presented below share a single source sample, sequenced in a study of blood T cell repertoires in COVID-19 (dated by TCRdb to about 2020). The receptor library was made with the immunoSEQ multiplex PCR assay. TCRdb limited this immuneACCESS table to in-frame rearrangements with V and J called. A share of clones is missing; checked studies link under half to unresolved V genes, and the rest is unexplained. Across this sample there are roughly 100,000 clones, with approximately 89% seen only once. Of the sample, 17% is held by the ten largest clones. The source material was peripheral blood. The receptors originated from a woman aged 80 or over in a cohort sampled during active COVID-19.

The chain's CDR3 is CASSEAPRAEAFF. CDR3 sequence (DNA): TGTGCCAGCAGTGAAGCACCCCGGGCTGAAGCTTTCTTT. V and J are TRBV2 and TRBJ1-1; no firm D call. The germline V gene has CDR1 SNHLY and CDR2 FYNNEI. Trimming pared 0 bases from V and 6 bases from J, leaving 8 bases between. The CDR3 loop spans 13 amino acids.

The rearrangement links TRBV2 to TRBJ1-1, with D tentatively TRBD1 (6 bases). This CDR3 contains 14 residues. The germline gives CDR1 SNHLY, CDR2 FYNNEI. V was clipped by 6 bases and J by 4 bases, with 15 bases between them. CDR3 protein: CASSSGQPATEAFF. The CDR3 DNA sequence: TGTGCCAGCAGCTCTGGACAGCCGGCCACTGAAGCTTTCTTT. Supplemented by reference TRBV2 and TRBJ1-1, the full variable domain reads EPEVTQTPSHQVTQMGQEVILRCVPISNHLYFYWYRQILGQKVEFLVSFYNNEISEKSEIFDDQFSVERPDGSNFTLKIRSTKLEDSAMYFCASSSGQPATEAFFGQGTRLTVV.

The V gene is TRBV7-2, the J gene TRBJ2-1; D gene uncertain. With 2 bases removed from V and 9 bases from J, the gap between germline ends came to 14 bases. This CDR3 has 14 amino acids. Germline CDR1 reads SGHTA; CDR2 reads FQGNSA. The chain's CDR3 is CASSLLVGSGEQFF. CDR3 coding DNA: TGTGCCAGCAGCTTATTGGTAGGATCGGGTGAGCAGTTCTTC.

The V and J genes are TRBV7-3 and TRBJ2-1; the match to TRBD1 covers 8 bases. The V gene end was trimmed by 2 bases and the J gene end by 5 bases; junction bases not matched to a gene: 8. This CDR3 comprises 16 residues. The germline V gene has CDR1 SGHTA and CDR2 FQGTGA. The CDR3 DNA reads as TGTGCCAGCAGCTTACTTGTTCTGACAGGGGACAATGAGCAGTTCTTC. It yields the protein CASSLLVLTGDNEQFF.

CDR3 region: CASTYRVTGGEGYTF. The CDR3 region has the DNA TGTGCCAGCACCTATCGTGTAACAGGGGGGGAAGGCTACACCTTC. The V and J genes are TRBV6-5 and TRBJ1-2; 8 positions match TRBD1. CDR1 and CDR2 (germline): MNHEY, SVGAGI. The CDR3 sequence is 15 residues long. Trimming at V came to 7 bases and at J to 8 bases, leaving 15 bases not matched to a gene.

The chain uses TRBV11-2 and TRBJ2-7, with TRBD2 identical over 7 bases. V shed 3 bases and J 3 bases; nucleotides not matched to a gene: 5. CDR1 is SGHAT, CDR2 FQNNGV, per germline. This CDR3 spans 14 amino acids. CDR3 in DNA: TGTGCCAGCAGCTTGGGGAGGGCAAGCTACGAGCAGTACTTC. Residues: CASSLGRASYEQYF.

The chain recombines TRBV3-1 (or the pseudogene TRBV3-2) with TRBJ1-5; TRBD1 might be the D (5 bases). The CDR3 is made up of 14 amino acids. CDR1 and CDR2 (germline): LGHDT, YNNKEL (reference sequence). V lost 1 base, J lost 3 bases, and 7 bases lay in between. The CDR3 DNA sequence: TGTGCCAGCAGCCAAGCACAGGACAATCAGCCCCAGCATTTT. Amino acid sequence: CASSQAQDNQPQHF.

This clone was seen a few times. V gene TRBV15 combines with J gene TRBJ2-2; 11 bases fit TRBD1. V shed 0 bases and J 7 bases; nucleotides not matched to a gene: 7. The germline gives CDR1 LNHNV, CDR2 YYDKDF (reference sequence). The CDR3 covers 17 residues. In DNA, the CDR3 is TGTGCCACCAGCAGAGACGCCGGGACAGGGGGAATCGGGGAGCTGTTTTTT. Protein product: CATSRDAGTGGIGELFF.

This CDR3 is CASSFSGRGGVSYEQYF. DNA of the CDR3: TGTGCCAGCAGCTTCTCGGGGAGGGGCGGGGTCTCCTACGAGCAGTACTTC. V usage is TRBV11-2 and J usage is TRBJ2-7; 7 bases are a match to TRBD2. Germline V gives CDR1 SGHAT, CDR2 FQNNGV. V was pared by 3 bases and J by 0 bases, with 11 bases of the junction left unmatched. CDR3 length equals 17 residues.

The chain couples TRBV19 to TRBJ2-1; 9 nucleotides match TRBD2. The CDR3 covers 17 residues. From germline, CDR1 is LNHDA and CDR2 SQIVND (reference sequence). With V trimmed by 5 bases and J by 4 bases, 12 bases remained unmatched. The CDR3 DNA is TGTGCCAGTAGTCTCCCTCTAAAGACTAGCGGATACAATGAGCAGTTCTTC. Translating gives CASSLPLKTSGYNEQFF.

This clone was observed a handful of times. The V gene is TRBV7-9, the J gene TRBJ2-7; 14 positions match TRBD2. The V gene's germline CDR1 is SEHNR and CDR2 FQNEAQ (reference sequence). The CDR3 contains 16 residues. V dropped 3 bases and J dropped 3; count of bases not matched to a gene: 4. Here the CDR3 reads CASSFYGTSGSYEQYF. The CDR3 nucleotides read TGTGCCAGCAGCTTCTACGGGACTAGCGGGAGCTACGAGCAGTACTTC. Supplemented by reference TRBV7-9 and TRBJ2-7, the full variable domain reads DTGVSQNPRHKITKRGQNVTFRCDPISEHNRLYWYRQTLGQGPEFLTYFQNEAQLEKSRLLSDRFSAERPKGSFSTLEIQRTEQGDSAMYLCASSFYGTSGSYEQYFGPGTRLTVT.

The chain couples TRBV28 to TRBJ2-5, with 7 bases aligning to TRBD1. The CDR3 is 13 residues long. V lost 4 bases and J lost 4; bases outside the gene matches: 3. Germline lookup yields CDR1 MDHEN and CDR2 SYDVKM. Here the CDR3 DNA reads TGTGCCAGCAGTTCGGGACAGCTAGAGACCCAGTACTTC. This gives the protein CASSSGQLETQYF.

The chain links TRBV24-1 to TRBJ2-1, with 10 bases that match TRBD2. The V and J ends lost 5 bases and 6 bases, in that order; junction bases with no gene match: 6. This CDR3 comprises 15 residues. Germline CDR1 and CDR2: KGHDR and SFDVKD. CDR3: CATSGRLAGVNEQFF. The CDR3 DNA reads TGTGCCACCAGTGGACGGCTAGCGGGGGTCAATGAGCAGTTCTTC.

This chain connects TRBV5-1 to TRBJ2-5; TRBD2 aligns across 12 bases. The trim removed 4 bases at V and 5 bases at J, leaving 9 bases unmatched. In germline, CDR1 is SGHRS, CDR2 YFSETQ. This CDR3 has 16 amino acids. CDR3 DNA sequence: TGCGCCAGCAGCCCGGCTAGCGGGGGGGCACTTGAGACCCAGTACTTC. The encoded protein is CASSPASGGALETQYF.

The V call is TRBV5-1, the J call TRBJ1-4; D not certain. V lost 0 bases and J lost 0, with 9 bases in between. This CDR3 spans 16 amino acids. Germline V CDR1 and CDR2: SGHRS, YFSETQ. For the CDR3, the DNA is TGCGCCAGCAGCTTGGCAGGCCCGGCAACTAATGAAAAACTGTTTTTT. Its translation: CASSLAGPATNEKLFF.

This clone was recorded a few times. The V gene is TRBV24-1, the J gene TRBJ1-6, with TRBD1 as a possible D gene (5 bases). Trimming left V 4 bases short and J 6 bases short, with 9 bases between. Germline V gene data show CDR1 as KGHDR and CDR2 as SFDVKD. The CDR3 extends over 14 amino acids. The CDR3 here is CATSEGGVNSPLHF. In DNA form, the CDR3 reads TGTGCCACCAGTGAGGGGGGGGTTAATTCACCCCTCCACTTT.

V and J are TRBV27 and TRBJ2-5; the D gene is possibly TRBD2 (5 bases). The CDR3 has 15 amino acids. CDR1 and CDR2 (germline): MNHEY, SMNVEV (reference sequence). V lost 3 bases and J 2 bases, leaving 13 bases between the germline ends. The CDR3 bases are TGTGCCAGCAGTTTTAACAGCCCGGGGCAAGAGACCCAGTACTTC. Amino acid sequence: CASSFNSPGQETQYF.

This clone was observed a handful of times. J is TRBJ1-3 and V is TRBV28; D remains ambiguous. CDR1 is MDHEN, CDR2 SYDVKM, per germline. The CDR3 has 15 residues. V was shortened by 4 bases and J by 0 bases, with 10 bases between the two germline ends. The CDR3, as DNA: TGTGCCAGCAGTTCAGCGACGGGCTCTGGAAACACCATATATTTT. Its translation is CASSSATGSGNTIYF.

The CDR3 reads CASSLASNNQPQHF. The CDR3 DNA reads as TGTGCCAGCAGCTTAGCGAGTAATAATCAGCCCCAGCATTTT. The chain uses TRBV11-2 and TRBJ1-5; D is unresolved. V lost 1 base and J lost 4, with 8 bases in between. Germline CDR1 is SGHAT and CDR2 is FQNNGV. The CDR3 has 14 residues.

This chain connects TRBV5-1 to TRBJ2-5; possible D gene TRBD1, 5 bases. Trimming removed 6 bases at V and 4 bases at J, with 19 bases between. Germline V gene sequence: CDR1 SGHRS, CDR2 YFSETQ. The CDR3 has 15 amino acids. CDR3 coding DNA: TGCGCCAGCATGTCACAGGTCACAGGATTAGAGACCCAGTACTTC. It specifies CASMSQVTGLETQYF.

Written as DNA, the CDR3 is TGCAGTGCTAGTTCGAGCGGGAGTTCGGCAGATACGCAGTATTTT. It codes for CSASSSGSSADTQYF. The gene calls are TRBV20-1 and TRBJ2-3; 8 positions match TRBD2. The trim removed 3 bases at V and 4 bases at J, leaving 9 bases unmatched. CDR3 size: 15 residues. Germline-derived CDR1 and CDR2 are DFQATT and SNEGSKA (reference sequence).

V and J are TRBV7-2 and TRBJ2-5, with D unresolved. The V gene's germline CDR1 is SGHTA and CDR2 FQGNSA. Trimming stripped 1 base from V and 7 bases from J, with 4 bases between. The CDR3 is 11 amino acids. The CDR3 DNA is TGTGCCAGCAGCTTAGGAGGGACCCAGTACTTC. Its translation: CASSLGGTQYF.

The CDR3 DNA reads TGTGCCAGCAGGCAACAGGGGGCGCTAACCGAGCAGTACTTC. The encoded protein is CASRQQGALTEQYF. V gene TRBV2 combines with J gene TRBJ2-7; TRBD1 matches at 9 bases. The CDR3 has 14 residues. Germline CDR1 reads SNHLY; CDR2 reads FYNNEI. The V segment lost 6 bases and the J segment 6 bases; nucleotides outside the gene matches: 9.

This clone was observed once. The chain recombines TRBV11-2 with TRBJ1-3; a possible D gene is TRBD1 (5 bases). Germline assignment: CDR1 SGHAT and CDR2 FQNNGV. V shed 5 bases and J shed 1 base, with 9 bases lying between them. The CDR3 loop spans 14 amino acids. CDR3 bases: TGTGCCAGCAGCCCCCGGGGGTCTGGAAACACCATATATTTT. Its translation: CASSPRGSGNTIYF. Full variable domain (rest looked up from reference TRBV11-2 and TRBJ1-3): EAGVAQSPRYKIIEKRQSVAFWCNPISGHATLYWYQQILGQGPKLLIQFQNNGVVDDSQLPKDRFSAERLKGVDSTLKIQPAKLEDSAVYLCASSPRGSGNTIYFGEGSWLTVV.

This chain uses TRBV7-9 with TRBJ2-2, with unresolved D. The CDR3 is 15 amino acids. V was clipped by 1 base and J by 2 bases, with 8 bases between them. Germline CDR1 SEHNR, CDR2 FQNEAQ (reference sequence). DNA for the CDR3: TGTGCCAGCAGCTTAGGTATCACTAACACCGGGGAGCTGTTTTTT. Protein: CASSLGITNTGELFF.

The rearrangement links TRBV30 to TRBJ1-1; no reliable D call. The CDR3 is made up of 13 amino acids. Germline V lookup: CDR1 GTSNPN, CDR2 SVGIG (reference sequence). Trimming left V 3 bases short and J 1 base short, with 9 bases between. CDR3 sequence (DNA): TGTGCCTGGAGCACCCGGGGGAACACTGAAGCTTTCTTT. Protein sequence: CAWSTRGNTEAFF.

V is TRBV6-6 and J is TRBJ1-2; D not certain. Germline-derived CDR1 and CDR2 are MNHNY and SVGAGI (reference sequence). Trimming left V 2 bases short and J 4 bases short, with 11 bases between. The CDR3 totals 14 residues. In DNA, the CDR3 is TGTGCCAGCAGTTACCCACAGAAGTCCTATGGCTACACCTTC. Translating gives CASSYPQKSYGYTF.

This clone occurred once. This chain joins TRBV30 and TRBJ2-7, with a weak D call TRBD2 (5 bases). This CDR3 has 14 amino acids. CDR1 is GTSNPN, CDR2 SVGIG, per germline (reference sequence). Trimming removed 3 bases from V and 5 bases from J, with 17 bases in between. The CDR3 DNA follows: TGTGCCTGGAGGGGCTTCGGGATGAGCGACGAGCAGTACTTC. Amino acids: CAWRGFGMSDEQYF. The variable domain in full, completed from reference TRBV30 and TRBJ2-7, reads SQTIHQWPATLVQPVGSPLSLECTVEGTSNPNLYWYRQAAGRGLQLLFYSVGIGQISSEVPQNLSASRPQDRQFILSSKKLLLSDSGFYLCAWRGFGMSDEQYFGPGTRLTVT.